This is a list of T cell receptor beta chains from one sample in a study of CD8+CD57+ T cells in acquired aplastic anemia. TCRdb re-analysed the reads in MiXCR, keeping a single row per CDR3 protein. The sample contains 450,000 to 600,000 distinct CDR3 sequences, around 30% of which appear only once. Input material: sorted CD4+, CD8+, or CD8+CD57+ T cells (not recorded which) from PBMCs. The receptors derive from a human donor with aplastic anemia. CDR3s include the opening cysteine and the closing phenylalanine or tryptophan. A D gene is named only where the DNA matches it firmly. A row's size may be missing; if present it is once, few, many or a size class.

J: TRBJ2-7; V: TRBV25-1; D: TRBD1; length: 17; size: NA; DNA: TGTGCCAGCAGTTTATTTTTCGGGACAGGAGCCCTCCGGGAGCAGTACTTC; CDR3: CASSLFFGTGALREQYF
J: TRBJ1-5; V: TRBV7-8; D: NA; length: 12; size: NA; DNA: TGTGCCAGCAGCACAGACAAGGTGCCCCAGCATTTT; CDR3: CASSTDKVPQHF
J: TRBJ2-5; V: TRBV2; D: TRBD2; length: 14; size: NA; DNA: TGTGCCAGCAGTGGTAAAGCGGGGGGAGAGACCCAGTACTTC; CDR3: CASSGKAGGETQYF
J: TRBJ1-3; V: TRBV9; D: NA; length: 16; size: NA; DNA: TGTGCCAGCAGCGCCCTCCCGGGGGGAGCTGGAAACACCATATATTTT; CDR3: CASSALPGGAGNTIYF
J: TRBJ1-3; V: TRBV5-6; D: NA; length: 15; size: NA; DNA: TGTGCCAGCAGTTATAGATCTGGCTGGTCGAACACCATATATTTT; CDR3: CASSYRSGWSNTIYF
J: TRBJ1-1; V: TRBV6-5; D: NA; length: 13; size: NA; DNA: TGTGCCAGCAGTTACACAAAGAACACTGAAGCTTTCTTT; CDR3: CASSYTKNTEAFF
J: TRBJ2-1; V: TRBV10-1; D: NA; length: 12; size: many; DNA: TGCGCCAGCAGTGAGTGTAAACCGGGACAGTTCTTC; CDR3: CASSECKPGQFF
J: TRBJ1-4; V: TRBV19; D: NA; length: 14; size: few; DNA: TGTGCCAGTAGTATCTCTGCAACTAATGAAAAACTGTTTTTT; CDR3: CASSISATNEKLFF
J: TRBJ2-1; V: TRBV15; D: NA; length: 13; size: NA; DNA: TGTGCCACCAGCAGAGATGGGCAGCTAGAGCAGTTCTTC; CDR3: CATSRDGQLEQFF
J: TRBJ1-1; V: TRBV7-2; D: NA; length: 15; size: NA; DNA: TGTGCCAGCAGCCTAGAAAGGGCCATGAGCACTGAAGCTTTCTTT; CDR3: CASSLERAMSTEAFF
J: TRBJ2-4; V: TRBV15; D: NA; length: 15; size: many; DNA: TGTGCCACCAGCATCCGGACAGTAGCCAAAAACATTCAGTACTTC; CDR3: CATSIRTVAKNIQYF
J: TRBJ2-1; V: TRBV9; D: NA; length: 15; size: few; DNA: TGTGCCAGCAGCGTAGTAGGGCACGGTATAGCGGAGCAGTTCTTC; CDR3: CASSVVGHGIAEQFF
J: TRBJ1-4; V: TRBV13; D: TRBD1; length: 16; size: NA; DNA: TGTGCCAGCAGCGCTAGGACAGGGCCATTTAATGAAAAACTGTTTTTT; CDR3: CASSARTGPFNEKLFF
J: TRBJ1-2; V: TRBV3-1; D: NA; length: 13; size: few; DNA: TGTGCCAGCAGCCTCCTTGCGGACTATGGCTACACCTTC; CDR3: CASSLLADYGYTF
J: TRBJ1-3; V: TRBV20-1; D: NA; length: 13; size: NA; DNA: TGCAGTCAAAAGGACAGAAAAGGAAACACCATATATTTT; CDR3: CSQKDRKGNTIYF
J: TRBJ1-1; V: TRBV27; D: NA; length: 14; size: few; DNA: TGTGCCAGCAGTTTTGGCGGACGGAGCACTGAAGCTTTCTTT; CDR3: CASSFGGRSTEAFF
J: TRBJ1-4; V: TRBV5-1; D: NA; length: 14; size: few; DNA: TGCGCCAGCAGCCCTGAAAGGACTAATGAAAAACTGTTTTTT; CDR3: CASSPERTNEKLFF
J: TRBJ1-1; V: TRBV10-3; D: TRBD1; length: 12; size: NA; DNA: TGTGCGACCGGACAGGGGAACACTGAAGCTTTCTTT; CDR3: CATGQGNTEAFF
J: TRBJ2-7; V: TRBV5-8; D: NA; length: 12; size: few; DNA: TGTGCCAGCAGCTTGGGGGCTGGGGCGCAGTACTTC; CDR3: CASSLGAGAQYF
J: TRBJ1-2; V: TRBV7-9; D: NA; length: 14; size: many; DNA: TGTGCCAGCAGCTTAGTATCGGGGAGGGATGGCTACACCTTC; CDR3: CASSLVSGRDGYTF
J: TRBJ2-5; V: TRBV7-3; D: NA; length: 13; size: many; DNA: TGTGCCAGCAGCTTCGAGGTTGGGGAGACCCAGTACTTC; CDR3: CASSFEVGETQYF
J: TRBJ1-1; V: TRBV9; D: NA; length: 16; size: NA; DNA: TGTGCCAGCAGCACATTTCCCCAGGGGCGAAGAGCAGAAGCTTTCTTT; CDR3: CASSTFPQGRRAEAFF
J: TRBJ2-5; V: TRBV20-1; D: NA; length: 13; size: many; DNA: TGCAGTGCGTCACGGGCGGGCACCGAGACCCAGTACTTC; CDR3: CSASRAGTETQYF
J: TRBJ2-5; V: TRBV15; D: NA; length: 16; size: NA; DNA: TGTGCCACCAGCCCCGAGGGGGGTTATAGCAATCAGCCCCAGTACTTC; CDR3: CATSPEGGYSNQPQYF
J: TRBJ1-1; V: TRBV7-9; D: NA; length: 10; size: few; DNA: TGTGCCAGCAGTTCCCAGTTAGCTTTCTTT; CDR3: CASSSQLAFF
J: TRBJ1-2; V: TRBV9; D: NA; length: 12; size: NA; DNA: TGTGCCAGCGCCCCTGGGACCGATGGCTACACCTTC; CDR3: CASAPGTDGYTF
J: TRBJ2-4; V: TRBV18; D: NA; length: 13; size: few; DNA: TGTGCCAGCTCACCACCGATCTCCCACATTCAGTACTTC; CDR3: CASSPPISHIQYF
J: TRBJ2-7; V: TRBV19; D: NA; length: 13; size: many; DNA: TGTGCCAGTAGGCAGGGACGTTTCAACGAGCAGTACTTC; CDR3: CASRQGRFNEQYF
J: TRBJ2-1; V: TRBV20-1; D: NA; length: 14; size: NA; DNA: TGCAGTGCTAGTCCTGGGGTGGGGGTCAATGAGCAGCTCTTC; CDR3: CSASPGVGVNEQLF
J: TRBJ1-1; V: TRBV6-5; D: NA; length: 14; size: few; DNA: TGTGCCAGCAGTTCTTGGGCGGGGAACACTGAAGCTTTCTTT; CDR3: CASSSWAGNTEAFF
J: TRBJ2-1; V: TRBV28; D: TRBD1; length: 15; size: once; DNA: TGTGCCAGCAGTTCACAGGGGGCTTCCTACAATGAGCAGTTCTTC; CDR3: CASSSQGASYNEQFF
J: TRBJ2-7; V: TRBV7-9; D: TRBD1; length: 15; size: NA; DNA: TGTGCCAGCAGCTTGCCGGGACAGGGTGGCCACGAGCAGTACTTC; CDR3: CASSLPGQGGHEQYF
J: TRBJ2-7; V: TRBV4-1; D: TRBD1; length: 15; size: many; DNA: TGCGCCAGCAGCGAACCCGGGACAGGATCCTACGAGCAGTACTTC; CDR3: CASSEPGTGSYEQYF
J: TRBJ2-1; V: TRBV27; D: TRBD2; length: 16; size: NA; DNA: TGTGCCAGCAGTTTGGGACTAGCGCCGTCCTACAATGAGCAGTTCTTC; CDR3: CASSLGLAPSYNEQFF
J: TRBJ2-3; V: TRBV6-4; D: NA; length: 14; size: NA; DNA: TGTGCCAGCAGCGCTAAGGTGGACACAGATACGCAGTATTTT; CDR3: CASSAKVDTDTQYF
J: TRBJ2-1; V: TRBV27; D: NA; length: 14; size: NA; DNA: TGTGCCAGCAGTGGTAGTGCCGTGGGAACTGAGCAGTTCTTC; CDR3: CASSGSAVGTEQFF
J: TRBJ2-7; V: TRBV7-2; D: NA; length: 13; size: many; DNA: TGTGCCAGCAGCTCCTCGTTGGCTAGGGAGCAGTACTTC; CDR3: CASSSSLAREQYF
J: TRBJ2-3; V: TRBV5-1; D: TRBD2; length: 18; size: NA; DNA: TGCGCCAGCAGCTTGGGACTTCTAGCGGGGGGAAACACAGATACGCAGTATTTT; CDR3: CASSLGLLAGGNTDTQYF
J: TRBJ1-4; V: TRBV7-9; D: NA; length: 14; size: NA; DNA: TGTGCCAGCAGTCTAGTTTTTTCCCGAGAAAAACTGTTTTTT; CDR3: CASSLVFSREKLFF
J: TRBJ1-2; V: TRBV20-1; D: NA; length: 14; size: many; DNA: TGCAGTGCTAGAGGTCGGGGCAGCTACTATGGCTACACCTTC; CDR3: CSARGRGSYYGYTF
J: TRBJ1-5; V: TRBV20-1; D: NA; length: 12; size: many; DNA: TGCAGTGCTAGGGCAGGGAATCAGCCCCAGCATTTT; CDR3: CSARAGNQPQHF
J: TRBJ1-4; V: TRBV3-1; D: NA; length: 16; size: once; DNA: TGTGCCAGCAGCCAAGTAATGGCAGGGTTAAATGAAAAACTGTTTTTT; CDR3: CASSQVMAGLNEKLFF
J: TRBJ2-7; V: TRBV20-1; D: NA; length: 11; size: many; DNA: TGCAGTGCTAGGAGGGGCTACGAGCAGTACTTC; CDR3: CSARRGYEQYF
J: TRBJ1-6; V: TRBV7-8; D: NA; length: 15; size: few; DNA: TGTGCCAGCAGAACCCCGACAAGCCCCAGTTCACCCCTCCACTTT; CDR3: CASRTPTSPSSPLHF
J: TRBJ1-2; V: TRBV6-1; D: NA; length: 12; size: few; DNA: TGTGCCAGTAGATGGGGCAAGTATGGCTACACCTTC; CDR3: CASRWGKYGYTF
J: TRBJ1-3; V: TRBV11-2; D: NA; length: 18; size: few; DNA: TGTGCCAGCAGCTTACCCCCTGGGCAATCCTTCTCTGGAAACACCATATATTTT; CDR3: CASSLPPGQSFSGNTIYF
J: TRBJ1-6; V: TRBV10-3; D: NA; length: 14; size: few; DNA: TGTGCCAGCAGTTTCGGGTTCCGGCATTCACCCCTCCACTTT; CDR3: CASSFGFRHSPLHF
J: TRBJ2-2; V: TRBV29-1; D: TRBD1; length: 16; size: many; DNA: TGCAGCGTTGATGGAGTCAGGGGGCGCAACACCGGGGAGCTGTTTTTT; CDR3: CSVDGVRGRNTGELFF
J: TRBJ1-2; V: TRBV5-4; D: NA; length: 12; size: NA; DNA: TGTGCCAGCAGCGGAGGACACTATGGCTACACCTTC; CDR3: CASSGGHYGYTF
J: TRBJ2-1; V: TRBV29-1; D: TRBD2; length: 14; size: many; DNA: TGCAGCGTCCGGGGACTAGCGGGGGACGATGAGCAGTTCTTC; CDR3: CSVRGLAGDDEQFF
J: TRBJ1-2; V: TRBV29-1; D: NA; length: 11; size: few; DNA: TGCAGCGTTGAAACTTGGGGTGGCTACACCTTC; CDR3: CSVETWGGYTF
J: TRBJ1-1; V: TRBV19; D: TRBD1; length: 17; size: many; DNA: TGTGCCAGTACCCGTGGAACAGGGGGTTTAATGAACACTGAAGCTTTCTTT; CDR3: CASTRGTGGLMNTEAFF
J: TRBJ1-5; V: TRBV9; D: TRBD1; length: 13; size: NA; DNA: TGTGCCTGGAGTGGGACAGGGGATCAGCCCCAGCATTTT; CDR3: CAWSGTGDQPQHF
J: TRBJ2-7; V: TRBV29-1; D: TRBD2; length: 11; size: NA; DNA: TGCAGTGCCCGGACTAGCGGGGTGCAGTACTTC; CDR3: CSARTSGVQYF
J: TRBJ2-7; V: TRBV14; D: TRBD1; length: 15; size: few; DNA: TGTGCCAGCAGCCAGCTTGGACAGGGACCCTACGAGCAGTACTTC; CDR3: CASSQLGQGPYEQYF